This T cell receptor beta chain was captured by sequencing in a study of cytomegalovirus exposure and HLA in healthy donors. Overall study results and limits: For TCR beta chains, V- and J-gene trimming was later linked to a missense DCLRE1C variant. In an earlier analysis, most TCR beta V segments were productive about 87% or about 30% of the time.

PCR amplification relied on 60 Vbeta primers (plus 13 Jbeta primers). Produced via immunoSEQ multiplex PCR; TCRdb's table is partial and in-frame only. The sample table sets out tens of thousands of clones. In the case of this clone: Its target is unknown.

The germline gives CDR1 ENHRY, CDR2 SYGVKD. The CDR3 has 16 residues. Trimming took 0 bases from V and 8 from J; bases not matched to a gene: 8. Sequenced: PBMCs. The gene calls are TRBV10-3 and TRBJ1-2, with TRBD1 matching 11 bases. The origin of this receptor is a woman in her 30s in good health and CMV-seropositive. CDR3 protein: CAISESDRGRGRGYTF. The CDR3 DNA is TGTGCCATCAGTGAGTCGGACAGGGGGCGAGGGCGCGGCTACACCTTC.